A single sample is the source of the 24 T cell receptor beta chains below, sequenced in a study of cytomegalovirus exposure and HLA in healthy donors. Both 60 Vbeta primers and 13 Jbeta primers went into the PCR. Sequencing used immunoSEQ multiplex PCR; TCRdb keeps in-frame clones, though not all of them. Counted here are around 140,000 clones, approximately 88% occurring once; the ten biggest clones make up 0.45% to 0.55%. Sequences were obtained from PBMCs. These receptors all come from a woman aged 40 to 55 in good health and CMV-seronegative.

The genes are TRBV6-6 and TRBJ1-2; D unresolved. The length of the CDR3 is 15 residues. V dropped 6 bases and J dropped 0 bases, with 14 bases sitting between them. Per the germline V gene, CDR1 is MNHNY and CDR2 is SVGAGI (reference sequence). Here the CDR3 reads CASRLKDFSNYGYTF. As DNA, the CDR3 is TGTGCCAGCAGACTGAAGGACTTTTCTAACTATGGCTACACCTTC.

Here the CDR3 reads CASSLSAAGIHEQYF. In DNA, the CDR3 is TGTGCCAGCAGCCTCTCTGCGGCAGGGATCCACGAGCAGTACTTC. J is TRBJ2-7 and V is TRBV7-9; weak D call: TRBD1 (5 bases). Deletions cut 5 bases from V and 5 bases from J, with 19 bases between. This CDR3 has 15 residues. Germline CDR1 is SEHNR and CDR2 is FQNEAQ (reference sequence). The variable domain in full, with the rest retrieved from reference TRBV7-9 and TRBJ2-7, is DTGVSQNPRHKITKRGQNVTFRCDPISEHNRLYWYRQTLGQGPEFLTYFQNEAQLEKSRLLSDRFSAERPKGSFSTLEIQRTEQGDSAMYLCASSLSAAGIHEQYFGPGTRLTVT.

As to this clone: At one end, the junction sequence differs from germline, possibly due to a read error. The chain combines TRBV7-9 with TRBJ2-7; 8 nucleotides line up with TRBD1. The CDR3 covers 13 residues. Per germline, CDR1 SEHNR and CDR2 FQNEAQ (reference sequence). The CDR3, as DNA: TGTTCCAGCAGCTTAGCAGGGACAGGAGAGCAGTACTTC. Its translation is CSSSLAGTGEQYF.

The V gene is TRBV2, the J gene TRBJ2-7, with 10 positions matching TRBD2. This CDR3 region has 13 residues. Germline V gene lookup returns CDR1 SNHLY and CDR2 FYNNEI. With 11 bases clipped from V and 4 bases from J, the junction kept 8 bases outside the gene matches. The DNA for the CDR3 is TGTGCCGGCCAGAGCGGGAGGGGTTACGAGCAGTACTTC. Translation gives CAGQSGRGYEQYF.

The chain has TRBV5-1 and TRBJ1-2; D gene ambiguous. The CDR3 sequence is 14 residues long. The V and J ends lost 0 bases and 5 bases respectively, with 11 bases between them. The germline V gene encodes CDR1 SGHRS and CDR2 YFSETQ. Here the CDR3 DNA reads TGCGCCAGCAGCTTGGGGTGGCAATCGTATGGCTACACCTTC. Protein sequence: CASSLGWQSYGYTF.

This chain uses TRBV6-1 with TRBJ2-2; a possible D gene is TRBD2 (6 bases). The ends were cut back, 4 bases at V and 0 bases at J, with 9 bases in the middle. CDR3 length: 15 residues. Germline-derived CDR1 and CDR2 are MNHNS and SASEGT. CDR3 region: CASSARLANTGELFF. The DNA for the CDR3 is TGTGCCAGCAGTGCTAGACTAGCGAACACCGGGGAGCTGTTTTTT.

The chain links TRBV28 to TRBJ2-5, with a weak D call TRBD1 (6 bases). The J call could be wrong; TRBJ2-7 is a better fit for the DNA end. The CDR3 is made up of 12 amino acids. CDR1 is MDHEN and CDR2 is SYDVKM in the germline V gene. CDR3 bases: TGTGCCAGCCAGGGGTCCTCCTACGAGCAGTACTTC. It translates to CASQGSSYEQYF.

J is TRBJ1-2 and V is TRBV14, with D possibly being TRBD1 (6 bases). Germline V gene lookup returns CDR1 SGHDN and CDR2 FVKESK. The CDR3 totals 15 residues. V was shortened by 4 bases and J by 4 bases, with 16 bases between the two germline ends. The CDR3 sequence is CASSPWTDRTYGYTF. The DNA of the CDR3 is TGTGCCAGCAGCCCATGGACCGACAGGACCTATGGCTACACCTTC.

The chain combines TRBV6-6 with TRBJ1-2; 8 bases agree with TRBD1. In germline, CDR1 is MNHNY, CDR2 SVGAGI (reference sequence). This CDR3 is 13 amino acids long. V dropped 4 bases and J dropped 8; count of bases not matched to a gene: 6. CDR3 coding DNA: TGTGCCAGCAGTTTCCAACAGGGGGGCGGCTACACCTTC. Protein: CASSFQQGGGYTF.

This chain joins TRBV5-8 and TRBJ2-1; TRBD2 matches 8 bases. In germline, CDR1 is SGHTS, CDR2 YDEGEE. This CDR3 is 11 amino acids long. J gave up 15 bases and V 4 bases, and 6 bases lay outside the gene matches. Written as DNA, the CDR3 is TGTGCCAGCAGCCTGGGACTAGGAAGGTTCTTC. Translating gives CASSLGLGRFF.

The V call is TRBV28, the J call TRBJ2-2; D gene uncertain. This CDR3 contains 11 residues. In germline, CDR1 is MDHEN, CDR2 SYDVKM. Trimming took off 5 bases at V and 8 bases at J, with 6 bases between the two ends. The CDR3 nucleotides read TGTGCCAGCAGTACTTGGGGGGAGCTGTTTTTT. It specifies CASSTWGELFF.

The chain is built from TRBV7-9 and TRBJ1-2; possibly TRBD1 for D (5 bases). Germline assignment: CDR1 SEHNR and CDR2 FQNEAQ (reference sequence). V lost 1 base to trimming and J lost 4 bases, with 16 bases between them. There are 16 residues in the CDR3. In DNA form, the CDR3 reads TGTGCCAGCAGCTTAGGTCTCTGGGGGGACCCCTATGGCTACACCTTC. Its protein product is CASSLGLWGDPYGYTF.

The V gene is TRBV7-7, the J gene TRBJ1-2, with D unclear. The CDR3 is made up of 13 amino acids. From germline, CDR1 is SSHAT and CDR2 FNYEAQ (reference sequence). V was trimmed by 5 bases and J by 4 bases, leaving 11 bases between them. CDR3 DNA: TGTGCCAGCAGCCCACCAGGCCTCTATGGCTACACCTTC. Translated, it gives CASSPPGLYGYTF. Variable domain in full (rest from reference TRBV7-7 and TRBJ1-2): GAGVSQSPRYKVTKRGQDVTLRCDPISSHATLYWYQQALGQGPEFLTYFNYEAQPDKSGLPSDRFSAERPEGSISTLTIQRTEQRDSAMYRCASSPPGLYGYTFGSGTRLTVV.

The chain joins TRBV29-1 to TRBJ2-2, with 8 bases that match TRBD1. The length of the CDR3 is 14 residues. The V and J ends lost 6 bases and 6 bases, in that order; junction bases with no gene match: 9. Germline assignment: CDR1 SQVTM and CDR2 ANQGSEA. DNA for the CDR3: TGCAGCGTCGGCGGGACAGGAGTTGCCGGGGAGCTGTTTTTT. Translated, it gives CSVGGTGVAGELFF.

This clone was recorded once. The genes are TRBV6-5 and TRBJ2-7; D is ambiguous. The CDR3 has 13 residues. CDR1 MNHEY and CDR2 SVGAGI come from the germline V gene. V was shortened by 7 bases and J by 0 bases, with 10 bases between the two germline ends. This chain's CDR3 is CASNNADSYEQYF. CDR3 sequence (DNA): TGTGCCAGCAATAATGCAGACTCCTACGAGCAGTACTTC.

The chain joins TRBV4-1 to TRBJ2-7; 7 bases map to TRBD1. This CDR3 has 16 residues. CDR1 and CDR2 (germline): MGHRA, YSYEKL. The V and J ends lost 3 bases and 0 bases, in that order; junction bases with no gene match: 8. The CDR3 nucleotides are TGCGCCAGCAGCCACAAAGGGGGACAGAGCTCCTACGAGCAGTACTTC. This codes for CASSHKGGQSSYEQYF.

V is TRBV18 and J is TRBJ1-5; the D gene is possibly TRBD1 (6 bases). The V and J ends lost 1 base and 5 bases respectively, with 12 bases between them. Germline CDR1 is KGHSH and CDR2 is LQKENI. This CDR3 is 15 amino acids long. The CDR3 DNA is TGTGCCAGCTCACCACAGACAGGTGGGGATCAGCCCCAGCATTTT. Translation gives CASSPQTGGDQPQHF.

This clone was seen just once. This chain connects TRBV9 to TRBJ2-3; D is ambiguous. V was cut by 4 bases and J by 6 bases, with 9 bases left in between. The CDR3 is made up of 12 amino acids. CDR1 and CDR2 from the germline V gene are SGDLS and YYNGEE. For the CDR3, the DNA is TGTGCCAGCAGCCCCTCCCAGGATACGCAGTATTTT. This translates into CASSPSQDTQYF.

This clone was seen a single time. The chain combines TRBV28 with TRBJ1-4; 9 nucleotides align to TRBD1. Germline values: CDR1 MDHEN, CDR2 SYDVKM. V trimming: 3 bases; J trimming: 8 bases; junction bases outside the gene matches: 7. The CDR3 runs to 15 residues. The CDR3 sequence is CASSLPTGGLEKLFF. The CDR3, as DNA: TGTGCCAGCAGTTTGCCGACAGGGGGTCTCGAAAAACTGTTTTTT. Filled out from reference TRBV28 and TRBJ1-4, the complete variable domain reads DVKVTQSSRYLVKRTGEKVFLECVQDMDHENMFWYRQDPGLGLRLIYFSYDVKMKEKGDIPEGYSVSREKKERFSLILESASTNQTSMYLCASSLPTGGLEKLFFGSGTQLSVL.

The V and J genes are TRBV11-2 and TRBJ2-7; TRBD2 agrees at 9 bases. CDR3 length: 15 residues. The V segment lost 3 bases and the J segment 1 base; nucleotides outside the gene matches: 4. The germline V gene has CDR1 SGHAT and CDR2 FQNNGV. This chain's CDR3 is CASSFSGRGSYEQYF. The CDR3 bases are TGTGCCAGCAGCTTTAGCGGGAGAGGGTCCTACGAGCAGTACTTC.

This chain connects TRBV11-3 to TRBJ2-1, with TRBD2 identical over 14 bases. CDR1 SGHNT and CDR2 YENEEA come from the germline V gene. This CDR3 spans 16 amino acids. V lost 1 base and J lost 10; bases outside the gene matches: 6. The CDR3 coding sequence is TGTGCCAGCAGCTTAGGACTAGCGGGAGGGGCTAAGGAGCAGTTCTTC. Residues: CASSLGLAGGAKEQFF.

V usage is TRBV11-2 and J usage is TRBJ1-5; TRBD1 matches 10 bases. V lost 4 bases, J lost 5 bases, and 5 bases stayed unmatched. Looked up from germline, CDR1 is SGHAT and CDR2 is FQNNGV. The CDR3 runs 15 residues. The CDR3 region is CASSSRQGADQPQHF. The DNA of the CDR3 is TGTGCCAGCAGCTCACGACAGGGGGCCGATCAGCCCCAGCATTTT. Full variable domain (rest looked up from reference TRBV11-2 and TRBJ1-5): EAGVAQSPRYKIIEKRQSVAFWCNPISGHATLYWYQQILGQGPKLLIQFQNNGVVDDSQLPKDRFSAERLKGVDSTLKIQPAKLEDSAVYLCASSSRQGADQPQHFGDGTRLSIL.

This clone has just one count. The V call is TRBV18, the J call TRBJ2-7, with 11 bases fitting TRBD2. This CDR3 comprises 15 residues. V was clipped by 3 bases and J by 0 bases; unmatched bases: 1. CDR1 is KGHSH, CDR2 LQKENI, per germline. Here the CDR3 DNA reads TGTGCCAGCTCACCCGGGACTAGCGGCTCCTACGAGCAGTACTTC. The encoded protein is CASSPGTSGSYEQYF. Combining the CDR3 with reference TRBV18 and TRBJ2-7 gives the whole variable domain NAGVMQNPRHLVRRRGQEARLRCSPMKGHSHVYWYRQLPEEGLKFMVYLQKENIIDESGMPKERFSAEFPKEGPSILRIQQVVRGDSAAYFCASSPGTSGSYEQYFGPGTRLTVT.

The chain employs TRBV7-2 and TRBJ2-1, with D uncertain. Trimming took 5 bases from V and 9 from J, leaving 11 bases between them. The CDR3 covers 12 residues. CDR1 and CDR2 (germline): SGHTA, FQGNSA. The CDR3 region is CASSIDRGEQFF. In DNA form, the CDR3 reads TGTGCCAGCAGCATAGACCGCGGTGAGCAGTTCTTC.